A single sample gave rise to the 17 T cell receptor beta chains below, sequenced in a study of tumor-infiltrating lymphocytes in primary liver carcinoma (dated by TCRdb to the late 2010s). Total RNA and DNA were co-extracted from about 19-30 mg of bulk tissue with the AllPrep DNA/RNA mini kit, without cell sorting. The reads were generated on an Illumina HiSeq 2500. Using a constant-region primer and ProtoScript II reverse transcriptase, TCRbeta-specific cDNA was reverse-transcribed from about 540 ng total RNA. Three nested multiplex PCR rounds, following a slightly modified ARM-PCR procedure, were used to build the TCRbeta libraries. Each of the first two PCR rounds ran for 9 to 10 cycles using multiplex TRBV1-TRBV30 forward primers together with a Cbeta reverse primer. TCRdb took the public reads, trimmed them with fastp at Q25, ran MiXCR for clone calling and kept in-frame beta chains. Identical CDR3 proteins give one entry, which carries the most common genes and DNA. In this sample the table shows about 130,000 distinct CDR3 sequences, 55% to 75% of which occur a single time. In total, the top ten clones hold 8.4% of the sample.

Sequenced input: liver tumor tissue from sampling region 3. The cell subset or site label, read with the paper, signifies: tumor region T3, left-lateral pole. The receptors were gathered from an older woman with primary liver carcinoma and hepatitis B virus infection.

About this clonotype itself: A much larger clone sits a single nucleotide away, making a read error possible. This sequence joins TRBV29-1 and TRBJ2-7; TRBD2 is a possible D gene (6 bases). Germline V gene sequence: CDR1 SQVTM, CDR2 ANQGSEA. The CDR3 sequence is 13 residues long. CDR3 amino acids: CGVFGGELKGQYF. The CDR3 nucleotides read TGCGGCGTTTTCGGAGGGGAGTTGAAGGGGCAGTACTTC.

With regard to this clonotype: One end of the junction varies from germline; a read error may be responsible. This chain joins TRBV19 and TRBJ1-1, with TRBD1 matching over 10 bases. There are 15 residues in the CDR3. CDR1 is LNHDA, CDR2 SQIVND, per germline (reference sequence). CDR3 region: CASSSGTGVRTEAFF. CDR3 nucleotides: TGTGCCAGTAGTAGCGGGACAGGGGTCCGCACTGAAGCCTTCTTT.

Regarding this clonotype: A much larger clone differs by one base, so this may be a read error. This chain links TRBV7-8 with TRBJ2-7; 7 bases are a match to TRBD1. CDR3 size: 15 residues. Germline assignment: CDR1 SGHVS and CDR2 FQNEAQ. The CDR3 spells CASSSRQGEGYEQHF. DNA for the CDR3: TGTGCCAGCAGCTCACGACAGGGCGAGGGGTACGAGCAGCACTTC.

Regarding this clonotype: Germline and junction disagree at one end, which may indicate a read error. V usage is TRBV11-2 and J usage is TRBJ2-4; D is perhaps TRBD1 (6 bases). The CDR3 totals 17 residues. Per the germline V gene, CDR1 is SGHAT and CDR2 is FQNNGV. The CDR3 sequence: CASSYRGQPRVKNIQCF. The CDR3 DNA sequence: TGCGCCAGCAGCTACCGAGGACAGCCAAGGGTCAAAAACATTCAGTGCTTC.

In regard to this clonotype: With a much larger clone just one base away, this may be a read error. The CDR3 protein is CASSLAREQSF. CDR3 bases: TGTGCCAGCAGCCTAGCTAGAGAGCAGTCCTTC. J is TRBJ2-1 and V is TRBV12-3 or TRBV12-4, with D maybe TRBD2 (5 bases). The CDR3 sequence is 11 residues long.

Comments on this clonotype: One end of the junction varies from germline; a read error may be responsible. This chain uses TRBV11-2 with TRBJ2-5; a weak D match, TRBD1 (6 bases). CDR3 length equals 13 residues. Germline values: CDR1 SGHAT, CDR2 FQNNGV. The CDR3 coding sequence is TGTGCCAGCAGCCCTCCAGGGGTAAAGACCCAGTATTTC. Translating it yields CASSPPGVKTQYF.

To note about this clonotype: Here the CDR3 omits its conserved ending phenylalanine or tryptophan, so a read error is the likely source. The V gene is TRBV11-2, the J gene TRBJ1-1, with D unresolved. CDR3 length equals 14 residues. Looked up from germline, CDR1 is SGHAT and CDR2 is FQNNGV. The CDR3 here is CASSLAGRRTEAFL. CDR3 DNA: TGTGCCAGTAGCTTAGCGGGCAGGAGGACTGAAGCTTTCCTT.

This clonotype is medium-sized. The CDR3 coding sequence is TGTGCCAGCAGTACAGGGGTCGAGCAGTACTTC. It yields the protein CASSTGVEQYF. The V call is TRBV6-2 or TRBV6-3, the J call TRBJ2-7, with 7 bases fitting TRBD1. This CDR3 comprises 11 residues. The V segment lost 5 bases and the J segment 6 bases; nucleotides outside the gene matches: 1. Germline V lookup: CDR1 MNHEY, CDR2 SVGEGT.

As regards this clonotype: A clone one base away is much larger, so this may be a read error. CDR3 DNA sequence: TGCGTCAGCAGTGTTGGCAGTCGCACAGATACGCAGTATTTT. It translates to CVSSVGSRTDTQYF. The chain combines TRBV10-2 with TRBJ2-3; D unclear. The germline CDR1 and CDR2 sequences are WSHSY and SAAADI. The CDR3 length is 14 residues.

Comments on this clonotype: Being one base from a much bigger clone, this may be a read error. The CDR3 here is CTSSRGFAGAGELFF. The CDR3 nucleotides are TGTACCAGCAGCCGAGGATTCGCGGGGGCCGGGGAGCTGTTTTTT. The chain recombines TRBV5-5 with TRBJ2-2; 7 nucleotides agree with TRBD2. Germline V gene data show CDR1 as SGHKS and CDR2 as YYEKEE (reference sequence). The CDR3 totals 15 residues.

With regard to this clonotype: Likely a read error: the CDR3 ends without its conserved phenylalanine or tryptophan. The J gene is TRBJ2-4, the V gene TRBV11-2; no clear D. Per the germline V gene, CDR1 is SGHAT and CDR2 is FQNNGV. The CDR3 loop spans 12 amino acids. V lost 2 bases and J lost 6, with 5 bases in between. CDR3 coding DNA: TGTGCCAGCAGCTTACCAGGAAACATTCAGTACATC. This gives the protein CASSLPGNIQYI.

About this clonotype: With a much larger clone just one base away, this may be a read error. This chain links TRBV6-5 with TRBJ2-4; 14 nucleotides line up with TRBD2. The CDR3 sequence is 18 residues long. Germline lookup yields CDR1 MNHEY and CDR2 SVGAGI. The CDR3 region is CASSGTSGSGIATNIQYF. In DNA, the CDR3 is TGTGCCAGCAGTGGGACTAGCGGGAGTGGTATTGCCACAAACATTCAGTACTTC.

Details on this clonotype: Possible read error: a much larger clone is one base away. V is TRBV5-6 and J is TRBJ1-1; no firm D call. The CDR3 runs to 15 residues. The germline V gene has CDR1 SGHDT and CDR2 YYEEEE. CDR3 sequence reads: CTSVESWDLDTEAFF. The DNA of the CDR3 is TGTACCAGCGTCGAGAGTTGGGATCTGGACACTGAAGCTTTCTTT.

As to this clonotype: Sequence at one end of the junction differs from germline and may be a read error. The rearrangement joins TRBV11-3 to TRBJ2-2; D is possibly TRBD2 (6 bases). The CDR3 contains 15 residues. Germline CDR1 is SGHNT and CDR2 is YENEEA. The CDR3 spells CASSPSLANTGELLF. The CDR3 DNA is TGTGCCAGCAGCCCATCTTTGGCGAACACGGGGGAGCTGTTATTT.

As regards this clonotype: Just one base apart from a much larger clone, this may be a read error. The rearrangement links TRBV12-3 or TRBV12-4 to TRBJ2-1; D call uncertain. CDR3 length: 10 amino acids. The CDR3 region has the DNA TGTGTCAGCAGTCCCCATGAGCAGTTCTTC. This encodes CVSSPHEQFF.

CDR3 sequence (DNA): TGCGGCGGCCGAGTTGGGGGCAATGAGCAGTTCTTC. Its protein is CGGRVGGNEQFF. The rearrangement uses TRBV29-1 and TRBJ2-1; D may be TRBD1 or TRBD2 (5 bases each). Per germline, CDR1 SQVTM and CDR2 ANQGSEA. The CDR3 extends over 12 amino acids.

As to this clonotype: Possible read error: a much larger clone is one base away. The chain couples TRBV5-8 to TRBJ2-5; TRBD1 might be the D (5 bases). V lost 3 bases, J lost 5 bases, and 17 bases lay in between. The germline gives CDR1 SGHTS, CDR2 YDEGEE. There are 15 residues in the CDR3. The CDR3 bases are TGTGCCAGCAGCTCCCGGACATGGGGCGATGAGACCCAGTACTTC. It yields the protein CASSSRTWGDETQYF.